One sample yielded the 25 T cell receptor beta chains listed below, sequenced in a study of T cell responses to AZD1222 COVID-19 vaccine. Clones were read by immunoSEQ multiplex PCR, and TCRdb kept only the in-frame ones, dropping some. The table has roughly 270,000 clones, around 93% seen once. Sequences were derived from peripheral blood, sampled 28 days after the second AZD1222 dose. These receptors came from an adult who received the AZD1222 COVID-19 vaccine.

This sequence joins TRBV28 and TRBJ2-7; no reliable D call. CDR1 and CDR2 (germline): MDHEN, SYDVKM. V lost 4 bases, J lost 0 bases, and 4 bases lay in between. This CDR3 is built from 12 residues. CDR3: CASSSYSYEQYF. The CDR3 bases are TGTGCCAGCAGTTCCTACTCCTACGAGCAGTACTTC.

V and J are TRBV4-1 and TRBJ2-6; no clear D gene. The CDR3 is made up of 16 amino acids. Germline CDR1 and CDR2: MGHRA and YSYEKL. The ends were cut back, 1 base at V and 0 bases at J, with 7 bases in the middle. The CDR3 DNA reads TGCGCCAGCAGCCAAGGGAGAGCCTCTGGGGCCAACGTCCTGACTTTC. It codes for CASSQGRASGANVLTF.

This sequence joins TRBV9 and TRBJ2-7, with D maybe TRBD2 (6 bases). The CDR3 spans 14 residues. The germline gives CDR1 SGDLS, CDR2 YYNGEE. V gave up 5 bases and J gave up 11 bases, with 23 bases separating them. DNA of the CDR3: TGTGCCAGCAGTCCAACAGTCACCCCGGGGGAGGAGTACTTC. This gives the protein CASSPTVTPGEEYF. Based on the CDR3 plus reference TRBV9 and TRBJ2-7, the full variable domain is DSGVTQTPKHLITATGQRVTLRCSPRSGDLSVYWYQQSLDQGLQFLIQYYNGEERAKGNILERFSAQQFPDLHSELNLSSLELGDSALYFCASSPTVTPGEEYFGPGTRLTVT.

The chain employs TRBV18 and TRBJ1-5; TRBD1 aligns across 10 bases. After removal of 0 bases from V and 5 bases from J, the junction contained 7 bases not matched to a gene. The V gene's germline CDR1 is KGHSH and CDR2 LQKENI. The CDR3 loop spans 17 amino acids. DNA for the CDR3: TGTGCCAGCTCACCACCCAAAGGACAGGGGGTGTATCAGCCCCAGCATTTT. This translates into CASSPPKGQGVYQPQHF.

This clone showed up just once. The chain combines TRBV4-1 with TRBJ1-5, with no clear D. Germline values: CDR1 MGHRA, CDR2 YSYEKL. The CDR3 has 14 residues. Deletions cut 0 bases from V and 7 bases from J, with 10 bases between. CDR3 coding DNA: TGCGCCAGCAGCCAAGACGGACGGATCCAGCCCCAGCATTTT. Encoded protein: CASSQDGRIQPQHF.

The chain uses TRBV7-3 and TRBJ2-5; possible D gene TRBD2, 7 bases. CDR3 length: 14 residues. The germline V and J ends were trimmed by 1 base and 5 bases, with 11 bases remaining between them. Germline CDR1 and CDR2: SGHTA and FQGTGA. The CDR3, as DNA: TGTGCCAGCAGCTTAATGGGGGGGCAGGAGACCCAGTACTTC. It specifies CASSLMGGQETQYF.

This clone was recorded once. The CDR3 nucleotides read TGTGCCAGCAGTCGGGTTGGCTACACCTTC. Translating it yields CASSRVGYTF. V usage is TRBV28 and J usage is TRBJ1-2; D gene ambiguous. Trimming stripped 5 bases from V and 7 bases from J, with 5 bases between. CDR1 is MDHEN and CDR2 is SYDVKM in the germline V gene. The CDR3 extends over 10 amino acids.

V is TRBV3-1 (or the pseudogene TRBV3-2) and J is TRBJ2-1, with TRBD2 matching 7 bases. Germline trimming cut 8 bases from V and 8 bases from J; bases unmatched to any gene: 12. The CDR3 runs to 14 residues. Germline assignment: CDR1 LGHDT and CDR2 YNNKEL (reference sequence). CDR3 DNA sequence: TGTGCCAGCCCCAAAGGCGGGAGCAGGTATGAGCAGTTCTTC. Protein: CASPKGGSRYEQFF.

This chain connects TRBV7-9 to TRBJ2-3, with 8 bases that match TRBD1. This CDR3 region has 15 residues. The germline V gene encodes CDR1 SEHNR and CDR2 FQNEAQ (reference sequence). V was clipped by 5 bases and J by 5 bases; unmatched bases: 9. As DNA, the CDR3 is TGTGCCAGCAGCAGAGGACAGGGTAACAGAGATACGCAGTATTTT. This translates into CASSRGQGNRDTQYF.

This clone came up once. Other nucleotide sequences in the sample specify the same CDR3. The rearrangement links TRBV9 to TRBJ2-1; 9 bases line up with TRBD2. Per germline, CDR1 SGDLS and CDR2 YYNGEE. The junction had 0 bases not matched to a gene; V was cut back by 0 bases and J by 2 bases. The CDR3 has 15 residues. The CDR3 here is CASSVGGGAYNEQFF. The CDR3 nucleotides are TGTGCCAGCAGCGTAGGCGGGGGGGCCTACAATGAGCAGTTCTTC. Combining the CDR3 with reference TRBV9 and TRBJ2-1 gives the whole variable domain DSGVTQTPKHLITATGQRVTLRCSPRSGDLSVYWYQQSLDQGLQFLIQYYNGEERAKGNILERFSAQQFPDLHSELNLSSLELGDSALYFCASSVGGGAYNEQFFGPGTRLTVL.

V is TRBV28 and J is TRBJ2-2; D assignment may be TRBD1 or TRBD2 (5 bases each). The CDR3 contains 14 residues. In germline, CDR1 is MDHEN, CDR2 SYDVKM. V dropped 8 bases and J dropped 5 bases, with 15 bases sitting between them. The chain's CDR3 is CASVNGARTGELFF. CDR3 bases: TGTGCCAGCGTGAACGGGGCGCGGACCGGGGAGCTGTTTTTT. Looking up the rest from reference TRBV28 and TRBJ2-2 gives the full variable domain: DVKVTQSSRYLVKRTGEKVFLECVQDMDHENMFWYRQDPGLGLRLIYFSYDVKMKEKGDIPEGYSVSREKKERFSLILESASTNQTSMYLCASVNGARTGELFFGEGSRLTVL.

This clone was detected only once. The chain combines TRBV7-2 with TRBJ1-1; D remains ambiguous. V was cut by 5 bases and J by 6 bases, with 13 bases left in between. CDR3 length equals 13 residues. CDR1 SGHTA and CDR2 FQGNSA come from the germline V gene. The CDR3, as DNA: TGTGCCAGCAGCGTGGCAATGAGGGCTGAAGCTTTCTTT. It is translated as CASSVAMRAEAFF. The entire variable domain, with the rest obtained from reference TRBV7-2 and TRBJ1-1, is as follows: GAGVSQSPSNKVTEKGKDVELRCDPISGHTALYWYRQSLGQGLEFLIYFQGNSAPDKSGLPSDRFSAERTGGSVSTLTIQRTQQEDSAVYLCASSVAMRAEAFFGQGTRLTVV.

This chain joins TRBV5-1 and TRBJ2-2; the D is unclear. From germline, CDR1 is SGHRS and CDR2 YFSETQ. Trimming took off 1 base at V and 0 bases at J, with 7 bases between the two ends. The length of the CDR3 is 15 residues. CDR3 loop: CASSLPGPNTGELFF. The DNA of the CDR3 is TGCGCCAGCAGCTTGCCTGGTCCGAACACCGGGGAGCTGTTTTTT.

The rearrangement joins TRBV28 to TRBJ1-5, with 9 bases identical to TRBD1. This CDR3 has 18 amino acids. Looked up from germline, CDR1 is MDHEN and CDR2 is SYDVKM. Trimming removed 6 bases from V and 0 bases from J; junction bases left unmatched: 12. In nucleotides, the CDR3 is TGTGCCAGCAGCTATACCGGGACAGGGAAATATAGCAATCAGCCCCAGCATTTT. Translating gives CASSYTGTGKYSNQPQHF.

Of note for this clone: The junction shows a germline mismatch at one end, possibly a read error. The CDR3 coding sequence is TGTGCCAGCAGGCAAGAGGTAAGGACAGGGGCTTATGGCTACACCTTC. Its protein product is CASRQEVRTGAYGYTF. This chain uses TRBV4-2 with TRBJ1-2; 9 positions match TRBD1. The germline CDR1 and CDR2 sequences are LGHNA and YNFKEQ. CDR3 length: 16 amino acids.

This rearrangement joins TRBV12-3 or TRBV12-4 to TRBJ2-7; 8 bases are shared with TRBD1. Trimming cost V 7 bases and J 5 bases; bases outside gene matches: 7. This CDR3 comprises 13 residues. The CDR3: CASNRQGKHEQYF. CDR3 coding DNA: TGTGCCAGCAATCGACAGGGGAAGCACGAGCAGTACTTC.

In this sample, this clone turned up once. The CDR3 DNA reads as TGCGCCAGCAGCCCCTTAGCAACGGCCTCTTGGTCACCCCTCCACTTT. It codes for CASSPLATASWSPLHF. The rearrangement links TRBV4-1 to TRBJ1-6; D gene uncertain. The germline CDR1 and CDR2 sequences are MGHRA and YSYEKL. The CDR3 length is 16 residues. Trimming removed 4 bases at V and 10 bases at J, with 20 bases between.

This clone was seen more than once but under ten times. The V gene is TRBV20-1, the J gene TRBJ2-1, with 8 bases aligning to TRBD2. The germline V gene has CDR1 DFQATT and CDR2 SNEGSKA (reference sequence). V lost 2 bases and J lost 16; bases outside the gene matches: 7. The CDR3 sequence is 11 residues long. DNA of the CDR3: TGCAGTGCTAGACCGGGACTAGTGGGCTTCTTC. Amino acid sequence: CSARPGLVGFF.

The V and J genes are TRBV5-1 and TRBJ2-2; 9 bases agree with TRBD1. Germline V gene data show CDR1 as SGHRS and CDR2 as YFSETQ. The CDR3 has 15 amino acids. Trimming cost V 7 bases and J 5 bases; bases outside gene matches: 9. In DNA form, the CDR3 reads TGCGCCAGCGCTTGGGGACAGGGCGGAACCGGGGAGCTGTTTTTT. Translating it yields CASAWGQGGTGELFF.

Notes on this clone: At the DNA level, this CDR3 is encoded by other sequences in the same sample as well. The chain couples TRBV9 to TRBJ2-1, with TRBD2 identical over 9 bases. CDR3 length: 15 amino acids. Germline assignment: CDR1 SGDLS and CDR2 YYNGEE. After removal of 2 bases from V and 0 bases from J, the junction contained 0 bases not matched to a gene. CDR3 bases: TGTGCCAGCAGCGTTAGCGGGAGCTCCTACAATGAGCAGTTCTTC. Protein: CASSVSGSSYNEQFF.

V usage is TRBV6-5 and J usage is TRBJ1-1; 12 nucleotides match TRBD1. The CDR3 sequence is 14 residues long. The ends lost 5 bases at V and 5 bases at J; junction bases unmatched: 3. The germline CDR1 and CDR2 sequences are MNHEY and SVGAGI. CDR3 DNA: TGTGCCAGCAGTAGGGACAGGGGGCGTACTGAAGCTTTCTTT. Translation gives CASSRDRGRTEAFF.

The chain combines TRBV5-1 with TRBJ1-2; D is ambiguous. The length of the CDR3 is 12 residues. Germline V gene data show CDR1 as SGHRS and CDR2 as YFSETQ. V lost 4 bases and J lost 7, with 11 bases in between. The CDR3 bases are TGCGCCAGCAGCCAAGACGTCTTTGGCTACACCTTC. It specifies CASSQDVFGYTF.

The CDR3 region is CASSPRLSSYEQYF. The CDR3 nucleotides are TGTGCCAGCAGCCCCAGGCTCTCCTCCTACGAGCAGTACTTC. The chain uses TRBV5-6 and TRBJ2-7; D is unresolved. Per germline, CDR1 SGHDT and CDR2 YYEEEE. V shed 4 bases and J shed 0 bases, with 11 bases lying between them. The CDR3 is made up of 14 amino acids. The complete variable domain, with remaining parts taken from reference TRBV5-6 and TRBJ2-7, reads DAGVTQSPTHLIKTRGQQVTLRCSPKSGHDTVSWYQQALGQGPQFIFQYYEEEERQRGNFPDRFSGHQFPNYSSELNVNALLLGDSALYLCASSPRLSSYEQYFGPGTRLTVT.

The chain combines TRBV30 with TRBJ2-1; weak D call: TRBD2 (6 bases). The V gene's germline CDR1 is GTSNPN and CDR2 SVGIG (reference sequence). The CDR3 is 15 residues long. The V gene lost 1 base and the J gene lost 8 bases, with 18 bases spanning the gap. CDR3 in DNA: TGTGCCTGGAGTGGATGGAGGGGAAGGTCTGATGAGCAGTTCTTC. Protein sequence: CAWSGWRGRSDEQFF. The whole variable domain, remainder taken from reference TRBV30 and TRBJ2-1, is SQTIHQWPATLVQPVGSPLSLECTVEGTSNPNLYWYRQAAGRGLQLLFYSVGIGQISSEVPQNLSASRPQDRQFILSSKKLLLSDSGFYLCAWSGWRGRSDEQFFGPGTRLTVL.

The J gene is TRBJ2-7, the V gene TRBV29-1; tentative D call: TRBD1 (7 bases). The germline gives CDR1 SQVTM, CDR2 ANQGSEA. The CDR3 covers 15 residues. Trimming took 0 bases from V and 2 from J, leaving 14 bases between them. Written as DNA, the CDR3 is TGCAGCGTTGAAGATCTTCAGGGGGGAGCCTACGAGCAGTACTTC. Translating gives CSVEDLQGGAYEQYF.